The clone carrying this T cell receptor (delta chain) is labeled as medium-sized. The junction does not match germline at one end; this may be a read error. This sample is drawn from a study of gamma-delta T cells after stem cell transplantation. Germline V CDR1 and CDR2: GEAIGNYY, EKD. The CDR3 sequence is 18 residues long. TCRdb re-called the RT-PCR reads with CATT. The sample consists of over a thousand delta-chain clones, around a tenth of them appearing once. Source material: gamma-delta T cells. The rearrangement joins TRDV2 to TRDJ1, with a possible D match to TRDD3 (6 bases). The receptor was derived from a human donor. It is not recorded whose cells these are; they may come from a transplant donor. The CDR3 is CACDTVSGDPRYTDKLIF. The CDR3 DNA reads as TGTGCCTGTGACACCGTCAGCGGGGATCCGAGGTACACCGATAAGCTCATCTTT.